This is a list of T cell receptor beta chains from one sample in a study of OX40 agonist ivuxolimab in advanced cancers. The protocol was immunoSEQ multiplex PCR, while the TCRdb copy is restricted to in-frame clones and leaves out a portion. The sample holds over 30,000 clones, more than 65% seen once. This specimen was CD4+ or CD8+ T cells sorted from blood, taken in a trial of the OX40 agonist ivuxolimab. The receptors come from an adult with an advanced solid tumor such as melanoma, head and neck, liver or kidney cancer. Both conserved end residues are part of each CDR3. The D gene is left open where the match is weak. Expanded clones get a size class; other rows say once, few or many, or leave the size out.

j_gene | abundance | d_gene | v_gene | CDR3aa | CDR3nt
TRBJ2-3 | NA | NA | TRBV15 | CATSRGSGEDTQYF | TGTGCCACCAGCAGAGGATCGGGGGAAGATACGCAGTATTTT
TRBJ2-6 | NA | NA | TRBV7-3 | CASSSAGGANVLTF | TGTGCCAGCAGCTCCGCGGGCGGGGCCAACGTCCTGACTTTC
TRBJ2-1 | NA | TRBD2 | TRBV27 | CASSRGLAGTFSYNEQFF | TGTGCCAGCAGTCGAGGACTAGCGGGAACCTTCTCCTACAATGAGCAGTTCTTC
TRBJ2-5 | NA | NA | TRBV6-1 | CASSYGPQETQYF | TGTGCCAGCAGCTACGGACCCCAGGAGACCCAGTACTTC
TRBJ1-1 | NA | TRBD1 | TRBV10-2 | CASNPGQGSTEAFF | TGCGCCAGCAATCCGGGACAGGGGAGCACTGAAGCTTTCTTT
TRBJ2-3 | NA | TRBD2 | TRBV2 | CASSFPTSGKADTQYF | TGTGCCAGCAGTTTTCCGACTAGCGGGAAGGCAGATACGCAGTATTTT
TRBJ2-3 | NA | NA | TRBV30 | CAWMHGRGVNTQYF | TGTGCCTGGATGCACGGGCGGGGTGTGAATACGCAGTATTTT
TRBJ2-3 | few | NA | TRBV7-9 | CATPVGGQGSTDTQYF | TGTGCCACCCCGGTGGGGGGGCAGGGGAGTACAGATACGCAGTATTTT
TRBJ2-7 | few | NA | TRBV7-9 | CASSFYSEHSYEQYF | TGTGCCAGCAGCTTCTATAGCGAGCACTCCTACGAGCAGTACTTC
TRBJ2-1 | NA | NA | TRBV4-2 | CASSQAAGYNEQFF | TGTGCCAGCAGCCAGGCCGCGGGCTACAATGAGCAGTTCTTC
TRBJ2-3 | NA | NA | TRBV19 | CASSITGGTDTQYF | TGTGCCAGTAGTATTACAGGAGGCACAGATACGCAGTATTTT
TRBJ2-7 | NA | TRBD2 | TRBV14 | CASSQVSGSYEQYF | TGTGCCAGCAGCCAAGTTAGCGGGAGCTACGAGCAGTACTTC
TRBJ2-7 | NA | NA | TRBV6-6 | CASRGVLGRETYEQYF | TGTGCCAGCAGGGGGGTTTTGGGCAGGGAGACCTACGAGCAGTACTTC
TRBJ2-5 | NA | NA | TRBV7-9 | CASSPLPGSGETQYF | TGTGCCAGCAGCCCCTTGCCCGGGAGCGGGGAGACCCAGTACTTC
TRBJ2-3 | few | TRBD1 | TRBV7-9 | CASTLQGSTDTQYF | TGTGCCAGCACCCTACAGGGGAGCACAGATACGCAGTATTTT
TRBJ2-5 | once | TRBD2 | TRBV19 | CASSRPSGGAETQYF | TGTGCCAGTAGTAGACCTAGCGGGGGGGCCGAGACCCAGTACTTC
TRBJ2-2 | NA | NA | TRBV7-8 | CASSLNRDTGELFF | TGTGCCAGCAGCCTTAACAGGGACACCGGGGAGCTGTTTTTT
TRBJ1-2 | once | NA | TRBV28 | CASSSLPVDYGYTF | TGTGCCAGCAGTTCCCTCCCAGTTGACTATGGCTACACCTTC
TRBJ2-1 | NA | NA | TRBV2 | CASSVVVEQFF | TGTGCCAGCAGTGTAGTTGTTGAGCAGTTCTTC
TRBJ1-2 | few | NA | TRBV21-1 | CALRVTGYTF | TGTGCCTTGAGGGTGACAGGCTACACCTTC
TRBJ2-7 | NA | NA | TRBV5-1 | CASSLKPLEQYF | TGCGCCAGCAGCTTGAAGCCTTTGGAGCAGTACTTC
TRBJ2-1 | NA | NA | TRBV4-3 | CASSQVTFYEQFF | TGCGCCAGCAGCCAAGTTACATTCTATGAGCAGTTCTTC
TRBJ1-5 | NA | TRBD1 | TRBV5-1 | CASSFGTGVNQPQHF | TGCGCCAGCAGCTTCGGGACAGGGGTCAATCAGCCCCAGCATTTT
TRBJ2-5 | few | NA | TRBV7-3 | CASSSRLEETQYF | TGTGCCAGCAGCTCTCGACTAGAAGAGACCCAGTACTTC
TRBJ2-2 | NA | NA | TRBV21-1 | CASSKADISTGELFF | TGTGCCAGCAGCAAAGCAGACATTTCCACCGGGGAGCTGTTTTTT
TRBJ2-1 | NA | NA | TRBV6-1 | CASSEGQSYNEQFF | TGTGCCAGCAGTGAAGGACAATCCTACAATGAGCAGTTCTTC
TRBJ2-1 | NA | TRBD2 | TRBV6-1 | CASSGGSIAGGTDNEQFF | TGTGCCAGCAGTGGGGGATCCATAGCGGGAGGTACCGACAATGAGCAGTTCTTC
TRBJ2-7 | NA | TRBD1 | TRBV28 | CASTRTGWGYEQYF | TGTGCCAGCACTCGGACAGGGTGGGGTTACGAGCAGTACTTC
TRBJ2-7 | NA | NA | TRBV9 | CASSVGWGLYEQYF | TGTGCCAGCAGCGTAGGGTGGGGTCTCTACGAGCAGTACTTC
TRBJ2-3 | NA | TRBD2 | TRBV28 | CASRGTSGGTDTQYF | TGTGCCAGCAGGGGGACTAGCGGGGGCACAGATACGCAGTATTTT
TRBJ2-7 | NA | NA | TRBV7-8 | CASSLGAPAFYEQYF | TGTGCCAGCAGCTTAGGGGCCCCGGCGTTCTACGAGCAGTACTTC
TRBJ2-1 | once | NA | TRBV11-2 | CASSWGTYNEQFF | TGTGCCAGCAGCTGGGGTACCTACAATGAGCAGTTCTTC
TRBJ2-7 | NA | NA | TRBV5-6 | CASSLVFRPGEQYF | TGTGCCAGTAGCTTGGTTTTCCGTCCGGGGGAGCAGTACTTC
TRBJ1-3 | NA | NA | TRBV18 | CASSPGPPGQGPGNTIYF | TGTGCCAGCTCACCCGGGCCTCCGGGCCAGGGACCTGGAAACACCATATATTTT
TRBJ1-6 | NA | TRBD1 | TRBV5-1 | CASSPASGGGSPLHF | TGCGCCAGCAGCCCTGCGTCAGGGGGTGGCTCACCCCTCCACTTT
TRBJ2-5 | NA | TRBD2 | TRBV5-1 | CASSQREAVETQYF | TGCGCCAGCAGCCAGCGGGAGGCCGTAGAGACCCAGTACTTC
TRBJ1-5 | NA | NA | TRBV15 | CATSILGPVNQPQHF | TGTGCCACCAGCATCTTAGGGCCGGTGAATCAGCCCCAGCATTTT
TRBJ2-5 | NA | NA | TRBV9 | CASSGDGGGGETQYF | TGTGCCAGCAGCGGGGATGGTGGGGGCGGAGAGACCCAGTACTTC
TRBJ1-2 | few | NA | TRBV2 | CASSADNYGYTF | TGTGCCAGCAGTGCGGATAACTATGGCTACACCTTC
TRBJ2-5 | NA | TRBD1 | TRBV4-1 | CASSRNSGQQETQYF | TGCGCCAGCAGCCGGAATTCGGGACAGCAAGAGACCCAGTACTTC
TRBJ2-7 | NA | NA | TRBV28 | CASSPGTPLFEQYF | TGTGCCAGCAGCCCCGGGACACCGTTATTCGAGCAGTACTTC
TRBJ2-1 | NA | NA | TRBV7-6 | CASSLAANQRGNEQFF | TGTGCCAGCAGCTTAGCGGCCAATCAGAGGGGCAATGAGCAGTTCTTC
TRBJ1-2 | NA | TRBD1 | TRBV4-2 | CASSQDLTGGFYGYTF | TGTGCCAGCAGCCAAGACCTGACAGGGGGATTCTATGGCTACACCTTC
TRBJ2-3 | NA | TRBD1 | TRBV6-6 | CASSNSQGAGTQYF | TGTGCCAGCAGTAACTCACAGGGGGCGGGTACGCAGTATTTT
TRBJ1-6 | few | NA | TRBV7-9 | CASRADLSPLHF | TGTGCCAGCAGGGCAGATCTCTCACCCCTCCACTTT
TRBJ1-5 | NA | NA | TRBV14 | CASSQGGKGDQPQHF | TGTGCCAGCAGCCAAGGAGGGAAAGGGGATCAGCCCCAGCATTTT
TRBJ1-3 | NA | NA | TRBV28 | CASSPRGMGGNTIYF | TGTGCCAGCAGCCCGAGGGGTATGGGGGGAAACACCATATATTTT
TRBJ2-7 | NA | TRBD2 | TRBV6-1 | CASSEAAGGFLGAYEQYF | TGTGCCAGCAGTGAAGCAGCGGGAGGGTTCCTTGGGGCCTACGAGCAGTACTTC
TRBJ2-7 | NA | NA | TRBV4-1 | CASKGASYEQYF | TGCGCCAGCAAGGGAGCCTCCTACGAGCAGTACTTC
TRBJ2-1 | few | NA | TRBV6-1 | CASSDGRDHLYNEQFF | TGTGCCAGCAGTGATGGACGGGACCATCTTTACAATGAGCAGTTCTTC